What follows is one T cell receptor beta chain and its context. This sample stems from a study of response to subunit inactivated influenza vaccine. TCRdb analysed the RT-PCR reads with MiXCR anew, one entry per CDR3 protein. The sample contains 590,000 or so distinct CDR3 sequences, approximately 14% of which appear only once. The germline gives CDR1 SGHKS, CDR2 YYEKEE (reference sequence). Trimming removed 2 bases at V and 4 bases at J, with 15 bases between. The CDR3 is made up of 15 amino acids. The sequenced sample was PBMCs from blood, obtained 14 to 15 days before vaccination. This TCR derives from a man aged 45-65 years who received an inactivated influenza vaccine. The chain couples TRBV5-5 to TRBJ2-5; D possibly matches TRBD1 or TRBD2 (5 bases each). The CDR3 sequence: CASSFSPGARETQYF. The CDR3 coding sequence is TGTGCCAGCAGCTTCAGTCCCGGGGCGAGAGAGACCCAGTACTTC.